This T cell receptor (beta chain) was recovered during a study of blood T cells in healthy people across ages. Study-level findings and limits: Naive CD4+ cells and diversity were both higher in long-lived donors than in aged donors. Estimates based on one million T cells were treated as lower bounds.

Losses at the gene ends were 6 bases for V and 3 bases for J; bases not matched to a gene: 4. Germline CDR1 is SGHVS and CDR2 is FQNEAQ. This CDR3 has 14 residues. On this clonotype: Its antigen is currently unknown.

Alongside a J-beta primer mix, a sample-barcoded 5' primer served in a second PCR lasting roughly 6 to 11 cycles. One entry per CDR3 protein, called by TCRdb with MiXCR from the 5' RACE reads. The sample contains a few hundred thousand distinct CDR3 sequences, roughly half of which appear only once. This rearrangement joins TRBV7-8 to TRBJ2-7; TRBD2 matches 11 bases. This clonotype was sampled from a man aged 60 to 69 in good health. The specimen sequenced was blood. The CDR3 loop is CASRPGTSGYEQYF. In DNA form, the CDR3 reads TGTGCCAGCAGGCCCGGGACTAGCGGCTACGAGCAGTACTTC.